These 26 T cell receptor beta chains came from one sample sequenced in a study of T cells in Graves' hyperthyroidism and ophthalmopathy. RNA transcripts were the template for amplifying TCR beta CDR3 regions. The TCR CDR3 first-round RT-PCR relied on the HTBI primer set. TCRdb analysed the multiplex PCR reads with MiXCR anew, one entry per CDR3 protein. The table lists fewer than 900,000 distinct CDR3 sequences, approximately 16% of them singletons. Material: blood. Every receptor here comes from a man aged 18 to 30 with Graves' hyperthyroidism.

The chain links TRBV20-1 to TRBJ2-7, with 7 bases identical to TRBD2. CDR1 is DFQATT, CDR2 SNEGSKA, per germline (reference sequence). Losses at the gene ends were 1 base for V and 7 bases for J; bases not matched to a gene: 7. The CDR3 contains 13 residues. Here the CDR3 reads CSARGTSPLEQYF. The DNA of the CDR3 is TGCAGTGCTAGAGGGACTAGTCCCTTGGAGCAGTACTTC.

In this sample, this clonotype turned up a few times. The CDR3 loop reads CASSLSSTGELFF. The DNA for the CDR3 is TGTGCCAGCAGCCTTTCTAGCACCGGGGAGCTGTTTTTT. The chain combines TRBV14 with TRBJ2-2, with D hard to call. Per the germline V gene, CDR1 is SGHDN and CDR2 is FVKESK. V lost 4 bases to trimming and J lost 4 bases, with 7 bases between them. This CDR3 has 13 amino acids.

This clonotype was counted between two and nine times. One end of the junction varies from germline; a read error may be responsible. V usage is TRBV29-1 and J usage is TRBJ2-5, with a weak D call TRBD2 (5 bases). Germline lookup yields CDR1 SQVTM and CDR2 ANQGSEA. The CDR3 extends over 12 amino acids. CDR3 in amino acids: CSVAPAEEAQYF. CDR3 DNA sequence: TGCAGCGTTGCCCCAGCGGAAGAGGCCCAGTACTTC.

This clonotype was recorded at least ten times. The chain is built from TRBV29-1 and TRBJ2-3; D gene unclear. The CDR3 has 12 amino acids. CDR1 SQVTM and CDR2 ANQGSEA come from the germline V gene. The V gene lost 1 base and the J gene lost 6 bases, with 8 bases spanning the gap. DNA of the CDR3: TGCAGCGTTGAAGTAGGATCGGATACGCAGTATTTT. Translating gives CSVEVGSDTQYF.

This rearrangement joins TRBV7-9 to TRBJ2-2; no firm D call. Germline V gene sequence: CDR1 SEHNR, CDR2 FQNEAQ (reference sequence). CDR3 length: 15 residues. V shed 3 bases and J shed 0 bases, with 8 bases lying between them. The CDR3 here is CASSLGLPNTGELFF. The CDR3 region has the DNA TGTGCCAGCAGCTTGGGTCTTCCGAACACCGGGGAGCTGTTTTTT.

This clonotype was counted at least ten times. The gene calls are TRBV28 and TRBJ2-3; the match to TRBD2 covers 7 bases. This CDR3 contains 15 residues. Germline assignment: CDR1 MDHEN and CDR2 SYDVKM. V dropped 3 bases and J dropped 7; count of bases not matched to a gene: 10. This CDR3 reads CASSFGGRPRNTQYF. The CDR3 region has the DNA TGTGCCAGCAGTTTTGGCGGGAGACCCCGGAATACGCAGTATTTT.

This clonotype was observed at least ten times. This chain links TRBV13 with TRBJ2-2, with D possibly matching TRBD2 (6 bases). V was clipped by 5 bases and J by 1 base, with 17 bases between them. Germline assignment: CDR1 PRHDT and CDR2 FYEKMQ (reference sequence). This CDR3 is 17 amino acids long. DNA of the CDR3: TGTGCCAGCAGCCTGAATTCTCTGCGGGAGAACACCGGGGAGCTGTTTTTT. Protein product: CASSLNSLRENTGELFF.

The CDR3 is CASSQSRTGVTEAFF. CDR3 nucleotide sequence: TGTGCCAGCAGCCAATCGCGTACAGGGGTCACTGAAGCTTTCTTT. The V call is TRBV16, the J call TRBJ1-1, with 7 bases lining up with TRBD1. The CDR3 totals 15 residues. CDR1 and CDR2 (germline): KGHSY, FQNENV. Unmatched junction bases numbered 5, after V lost 0 bases and J lost 4 bases.

About this clonotype: This may be a read error: a much more frequent sequence differs by one nucleotide. The CDR3 does not close with the conserved phenylalanine or tryptophan, likely indicating a read error. The V gene is TRBV24-1, the J gene TRBJ2-2; D not resolved. The length of the CDR3 is 13 residues. The V gene's germline CDR1 is KGHDR and CDR2 SFDVKD. Trimming cost V 4 bases and J 4 bases, with 6 bases left between them. DNA of the CDR3: TGTGCCACCAGTGAACAGCCCACCGGGGAGCTGTTTTTG. It is translated as CATSEQPTGELFL.

This clonotype occurred a few times. This chain links TRBV24-1 with TRBJ2-2; a possible D gene is TRBD1 (6 bases). Germline CDR1 reads KGHDR; CDR2 reads SFDVKD. Trimming removed 5 bases from V and 3 bases from J, with 15 bases in between. CDR3 size: 16 residues. As DNA, the CDR3 is TGTGCCACCAGTGGCGGACCGGGACAATACACCGGGGAGCTGTTTTTT. Residues: CATSGGPGQYTGELFF.

This clonotype has a count of ten or more. This chain joins TRBV28 and TRBJ2-1; 12 nucleotides match TRBD2. The length of the CDR3 is 14 residues. V lost 6 bases, J lost 9 bases, and 6 bases stayed unmatched. Germline CDR1 and CDR2: MDHEN and SYDVKM. The CDR3 is CASRLTSGSSEQFF. In DNA form, the CDR3 reads TGTGCCAGCAGGTTGACTAGCGGGAGTAGTGAGCAGTTCTTC.

Regarding this clonotype: This may stem from a read error, because a much larger clone lies one nucleotide away. The conserved closing phenylalanine or tryptophan is absent in this CDR3, likely reflecting a read error. DNA for the CDR3: TGTGCCAGCAGTTACTCGAAATTGAACACTGAAGCTTTCTCT. Protein product: CASSYSKLNTEAFS. The rearrangement joins TRBV6-5 to TRBJ1-1, with unresolved D. In germline, CDR1 is MNHEY, CDR2 SVGAGI. There are 14 residues in the CDR3. The ends were cut back, 0 bases at V and 0 bases at J, with 5 bases in the middle.

The gene calls are TRBV5-6 and TRBJ2-2; 12 nucleotides line up with TRBD2. There are 16 residues in the CDR3. V lost 4 bases to trimming and J lost 7 bases; unmatched junction nucleotides: 8. Germline lookup yields CDR1 SGHDT and CDR2 YYEEEE. The CDR3 bases are TGTGCCAGCAGCCTTAGGACTAGCGGGACCTTCGGGGAGCTGTTTTTT. It yields the protein CASSLRTSGTFGELFF.

This clonotype was seen only a few times. Mismatch with germline at one junction end may stem from a read error. This chain uses TRBV18 with TRBJ2-3; 8 bases agree with TRBD1. This CDR3 has 14 amino acids. From germline, CDR1 is KGHSH and CDR2 LQKENI. The CDR3 sequence is CAGSPRTGSDTQYF. In DNA, the CDR3 is TGTGCCGGCTCACCCCGGACAGGGTCAGATACGCAGTATTTT.

As concerns this clonotype: Just one base apart from a much larger clone, this may be a read error. Here the CDR3 DNA reads TGTGCCAGCAGCTTCGCCCAACCCCAAAGGGAGCAGTTCTTC. This sequence encodes CASSFAQPQREQFF. This chain joins TRBV11-2 and TRBJ2-1, with D unclear. V was cut by 3 bases and J by 10 bases, with 16 bases left in between. Germline CDR1 SGHAT, CDR2 FQNNGV. The CDR3 is 14 amino acids.

This clonotype appeared many times. The V call is TRBV2, the J call TRBJ2-7, with TRBD2 matching over 10 bases. Trimming took 6 bases from V and 7 from J; bases not matched to a gene: 18. Germline V CDR1 and CDR2: SNHLY, FYNNEI. This CDR3 has 17 residues. The CDR3 DNA reads TGTGCCAGCAGCGTAAACCCCGTCTCTAGCGGGAGCTTGGAGCAGTACTTC. Its protein is CASSVNPVSSGSLEQYF.

The chain carries TRBV4-2 and TRBJ1-2; D call uncertain. V dropped 1 base and J dropped 3 bases, with 9 bases sitting between them. Germline CDR1 reads LGHNA; CDR2 reads YNFKEQ. The CDR3 is made up of 14 amino acids. The CDR3 protein is CASSQGSLHYGYTF. The CDR3 DNA follows: TGTGCCAGCAGCCAAGGGAGTTTGCACTATGGCTACACCTTC.

Only a few counts were recorded for this clonotype. CDR3 region: CASSIRDTAQDTQYF. CDR3 in DNA: TGTGCCAGTAGTATCAGGGACACGGCACAAGATACGCAGTATTTT. This chain joins TRBV19 and TRBJ2-3, with D perhaps TRBD1 (6 bases). Germline CDR1 is LNHDA and CDR2 is SQIVND (reference sequence). V lost 3 bases, J lost 5 bases, and 15 bases lay in between. The CDR3 has 15 amino acids.

This clonotype came up a few times. This chain links TRBV4-2 with TRBJ1-2; D is uncertain. CDR3 length equals 16 residues. With 2 bases removed from V and 0 bases from J, the gap between germline ends came to 13 bases. Germline V lookup: CDR1 LGHNA, CDR2 YNFKEQ. CDR3 sequence: CASSQSYRETNYGYTF. The CDR3 DNA reads TGTGCCAGCAGCCAATCGTACCGGGAGACTAACTATGGCTACACCTTC.

This clonotype was counted a few times. The gene calls are TRBV30 and TRBJ1-1; D unresolved. Germline V CDR1 and CDR2: GTSNPN, SVGIG (reference sequence). Deletions cut 0 bases from V and 6 bases from J, with 11 bases between. This CDR3 region has 13 residues. CDR3 sequence reads: CAWSVLSSAEAFF. Here the CDR3 DNA reads TGTGCCTGGAGTGTTTTATCTTCGGCTGAAGCTTTCTTT.

V is TRBV6-1 and J is TRBJ2-7; no clear D gene. The CDR3 sequence is 15 residues long. The V and J ends lost 5 bases and 7 bases respectively, with 21 bases between them. CDR1 MNHNS and CDR2 SASEGT come from the germline V gene. CDR3: CASSLPGLPPGEQYF. In DNA, the CDR3 is TGTGCCAGCAGTTTACCGGGTTTACCCCCCGGGGAGCAGTACTTC.

In this sample, this clonotype turned up many times. The rearrangement joins TRBV6-1 to TRBJ2-3; 8 bases are a match to TRBD1. Germline CDR1 and CDR2: MNHNS and SASEGT. There are 16 residues in the CDR3. V shed 4 bases and J 5 bases; nucleotides not matched to a gene: 11. CDR3 loop: CASSGSGGARRDTQYF. For the CDR3, the DNA is TGTGCCAGCAGTGGCTCAGGGGGCGCGAGGAGAGATACGCAGTATTTT.

CDR3 protein: CSAISSGIRSPLHF. The CDR3 nucleotides are TGCAGTGCTATATCCTCTGGAATAAGATCACCCCTCCACTTT. The chain joins TRBV20-1 to TRBJ1-6; D is unresolved. The CDR3 consists of 14 residues. Trimming removed 4 bases from V and 10 bases from J, with 17 bases in between. Germline CDR1 and CDR2: DFQATT and SNEGSKA (reference sequence).

This chain uses TRBV30 with TRBJ2-2; D is ambiguous. The V end was cut by 0 bases, the J end by 5 bases, with 16 bases between. There are 16 residues in the CDR3. Germline V CDR1 and CDR2: GTSNPN, SVGIG (reference sequence). The CDR3, as DNA: TGTGCCTGGAGTGTACCTCTCCGAGGCAGTACCGGGGAGCTGTTTTTT. This translates into CAWSVPLRGSTGELFF.

This chain links TRBV28 with TRBJ1-4; unclear D gene. The CDR3 has 14 residues. V was trimmed by 6 bases and J by 4 bases, leaving 12 bases between them. Germline CDR1 is MDHEN and CDR2 is SYDVKM. The CDR3 reads CASSLGGVNEKLFF. The DNA of the CDR3 is TGTGCCAGCAGCCTCGGAGGAGTTAATGAAAAACTGTTTTTT.

The chain joins TRBV18 to TRBJ2-1; 8 nucleotides agree with TRBD2. CDR3 length: 16 residues. Germline V CDR1 and CDR2: KGHSH, LQKENI. With V trimmed by 2 bases and J by 6 bases, 9 bases remained unmatched. CDR3 coding DNA: TGTGCCAGCTCACCAACTACGAGCGGGAGCCCCAATGAGCAGTTCTTC. Its protein product is CASSPTTSGSPNEQFF.